This T cell receptor beta chain appears in the sequencing data of a study of identical twins. Regarding the study as a whole: The conclusions drew on cross-sectional statistical analysis instead of tracking the same donors.

In regard to this clonotype: The antigen is unknown.

The CDR3 covers 14 residues. Germline CDR1 is SEHNR and CDR2 is FQNEAQ (reference sequence). Between the trimmed V and J ends, which lost 1 base and 0 bases, there was a span of 6 bases. With template switching, a universal primer site was added, and the cDNA carried unique molecular identifiers. One entry per CDR3 protein results from TCRdb running MiXCR on the 5' RACE reads. The sample has about 430,000 distinct CDR3 sequences, less than 20% seen once. Material: naive T cells sorted from blood. The origin of this receptor is a man aged 50 or older in good health. The chain links TRBV7-9 to TRBJ2-5; D gene ambiguous. The CDR3, as DNA: TGTGCCAGCAGCTTAGTGAAGTACCAAGAGACCCAGTACTTC. As protein: CASSLVKYQETQYF.